This is a list of T cell receptor beta chains from one sample in a study of blood T cell repertoires in COVID-19. Libraries were prepared by immunoSEQ multiplex PCR; TCRdb keeps only in-frame clonotypes and omits some of them. The table has 250,000 to 300,000 clones, around four fifths seen once. Sequenced input: peripheral blood. The receptors come from a man in his 60s who had recovered from COVID-19. Each CDR3 is given with its conserved first and last residue. Not all rows give a size; the values are once, few, many and, for expanded clones, a class.

.	TRBJ2-2	TRBV27	CASSLYRRTGRITGELFF
.	TRBJ2-7	TRBV2	CASSDFGTSGYEQYF
.	TRBJ2-5	TRBV29-1	CSATGTGGGETQYF
.	TRBJ1-1	TRBV29-1	CSVAQSPGTEAFF
.	TRBJ2-2	TRBV7-8	CASSPGLAGGAGELFF
.	TRBJ1-6	TRBV6-5	CASSKGGLHSPLHF
.	TRBJ1-2	TRBV11-1	CASSLVDSYGYTF
.	TRBJ1-2	TRBV7-8	CASSFRTASYGYTF
.	TRBJ1-5	TRBV5-1	CASSPTPGGQGDQPQHF
.	TRBJ1-2	TRBV6-5	CASSKTGGNYGYTF
.	TRBJ2-6	TRBV3-1/TRBV3-2	CASSQEGSGFGANVLTF
.	TRBJ2-3	TRBV7-8	CASSSTSGRRLSTDTQYF
.	TRBJ2-2	TRBV18	CASSPTSGVNTGELFF
.	TRBJ2-3	TRBV7-7	CASSLGLAGVGDTQYF
.	TRBJ2-7	TRBV5-1	CASRNPLAGPYEQYF
.	TRBJ2-1	TRBV5-4	CASSSLVNEQFF
.	TRBJ2-6	TRBV27	CASNPGRVSGANVLTF
.	TRBJ2-7	TRBV6-5	CASSYDRGSNEQYF
.	TRBJ2-7	TRBV6-5	CASSYSSETYEQYF
.	TRBJ2-5	TRBV6-5	CASSYSWRGETQYF
.	TRBJ1-5	TRBV5-1	CASSQTGGDQPQHF
.	TRBJ2-3	TRBV5-1	CASSPYGDTQYF
once	TRBJ1-4	TRBV5-5	CASSSGQLNEKLFF
.	TRBJ1-1	TRBV27	CASSLKSRVPNTEAFF
.	TRBJ2-7	TRBV11-2	CASSLAVAGPSYEQYF
.	TRBJ1-2	TRBV29-1	CSAEDQGRGYTF
.	TRBJ2-7	TRBV3-1/TRBV3-2	CASSRAGTASYEQYF
.	TRBJ1-3	TRBV27	CASSQTGSGNTIYF
.	TRBJ2-2	TRBV7-9	CASSLGGNTGELFF
.	TRBJ2-5	TRBV9	CASSVGNGIETQYF
few	TRBJ2-7	TRBV18	CASSPDFSSYEQYF
.	TRBJ1-1	TRBV13	CASSLTKNTEAFF
.	TRBJ2-5	TRBV12-5	CASGLADSGLAGQETQYF
.	TRBJ1-5	TRBV6-5	CASRDWTGGNQPQHF
.	TRBJ2-1	TRBV7-3	CASSLTRGSNEQFF
.	TRBJ2-7	TRBV11-2	CASSLDSYEQYF
.	TRBJ2-1	TRBV4-2	CASSQDGLAASSYNEQFF
.	TRBJ2-2	TRBV5-1	CASSLLTVANTGELFF
.	TRBJ2-5	TRBV5-8	CASSPGLAESKETQYF
.	TRBJ1-1	TRBV6-6	CASSYPPGGLGTEAFF
.	TRBJ2-1	TRBV5-4	CASSLGPPREGEQFF
once	TRBJ1-1	TRBV5-1	CASSLARAIVPGQANTEAFF
.	TRBJ1-2	TRBV9	CASSVVVTGFYTF
.	TRBJ2-2	TRBV1	CTSSQDPLAGGTGELFF
.	TRBJ2-7	TRBV6-5	CASSGNRGLDEQYF
.	TRBJ1-2	TRBV6-5	CAVHPAGPLGYTF
.	TRBJ2-7	TRBV5-5	CASSQQRTGVHEQYF
.	TRBJ2-7	TRBV5-6	CASSLLKLTYEQYF
.	TRBJ2-7	TRBV5-6	CASSLDSLSARQYF
.	TRBJ2-3	TRBV7-3	CASSPSGLATDTQYF